The 27 T cell receptor beta chains given below trace back to one sample, sequenced in a study of Graves' ophthalmopathy and Graves' hyperthyroidism. RNA transcripts provided the template for amplifying TCR beta CDR3 regions. Scientists carried out first-round RT-PCR using HTBI primers and then a second-round multiplex PCR. TCRdb recomputed calls from the multiplex PCR reads with MiXCR, one row per CDR3 protein. The sample contains about 370,000 distinct CDR3 sequences, approximately 20% of which appear only once. Material for sequencing was peripheral blood. The receptors originated from a young woman with Graves' ophthalmopathy.

In its sample, this clonotype was seen many times. The V and J genes are TRBV5-5 and TRBJ2-5, with 7 bases matching TRBD2. Germline V gives CDR1 SGHKS, CDR2 YYEKEE (reference sequence). V gave up 6 bases and J gave up 0 bases; unmatched junction bases: 5. The CDR3 spans 14 residues. The CDR3 coding sequence is TGTGCCAGCACCATGGGAGGGTACCAAGAGACCCAGTACTTC. It translates to CASTMGGYQETQYF.

This clonotype was counted at least ten times. The chain has TRBV20-1 and TRBJ1-6; TRBD1 might be the D (6 bases). The CDR3 is 13 residues long. Trimming pared 7 bases from V and 6 bases from J, leaving 13 bases between. Germline assignment: CDR1 DFQATT and CDR2 SNEGSKA (reference sequence). The CDR3 loop is CSVGGASNSPLHF. For the CDR3, the DNA is TGCAGTGTGGGGGGGGCTAGTAATTCACCCCTCCACTTT.

In this sample, this clonotype turned up many times. The chain employs TRBV28 and TRBJ2-5, with D perhaps TRBD1 (6 bases). Trimming took off 6 bases at V and 2 bases at J, with 13 bases between the two ends. Germline V lookup: CDR1 MDHEN, CDR2 SYDVKM. There are 14 residues in the CDR3. The CDR3 sequence is CASSFGQLQETQYF. The CDR3 DNA sequence: TGTGCCAGCAGCTTCGGACAGCTACAAGAGACCCAGTACTTC.

This clonotype occurred many times. CDR3 coding DNA: TGTGCCATCAGCCCTAGGACGGCCAGCTCCTACGAGCAGTACTTC. Residues: CAISPRTASSYEQYF. The chain has TRBV10-3 and TRBJ2-7, with D unresolved. Per germline, CDR1 ENHRY and CDR2 SYGVKD. The CDR3 extends over 15 amino acids. The V gene lost 6 bases and the J gene lost 0 bases, with 15 bases spanning the gap.

This clonotype was seen a few times. The V gene is TRBV27, the J gene TRBJ1-6, with 8 bases that match TRBD1. CDR1 and CDR2 from the germline V gene are MNHEY and SMNVEV (reference sequence). The J segment lost 7 bases and the V segment lost 8 bases, leaving 7 bases of the junction unmatched. CDR3 size: 14 residues. This chain's CDR3 is CASGWTGNNSPLHF. The CDR3 bases are TGTGCCAGCGGATGGACAGGGAACAATTCACCCCTCCACTTT.

This chain joins TRBV30 and TRBJ2-2; 8 nucleotides match TRBD2. V lost 5 bases, J lost 1 base, and 3 bases stayed unmatched. The CDR3 is 14 amino acids. Germline lookup yields CDR1 GTSNPN and CDR2 SVGIG (reference sequence). CDR3 DNA sequence: TGTGCCTGGGAGCGGGAGAAGAACACCGGGGAGCTGTTTTTT. It encodes CAWEREKNTGELFF.

This rearrangement joins TRBV18 to TRBJ2-2, with D possibly matching TRBD2 (6 bases). The CDR3 is 17 amino acids. Deletions cut 4 bases from V and 4 bases from J, with 19 bases between. In germline, CDR1 is KGHSH, CDR2 LQKENI. CDR3 loop: CASSRKPPGLATGELFF. Written as DNA, the CDR3 is TGTGCCAGCTCACGAAAACCCCCGGGACTCGCCACCGGGGAGCTGTTTTTT.

There are many counts of this clonotype. The V gene is TRBV12-3 or TRBV12-4, the J gene TRBJ1-1; possibly TRBD1 for D (5 bases). This CDR3 has 14 residues. Trimming took off 3 bases at V and 3 bases at J, with 11 bases between the two ends. The CDR3: CASSFEGLDTEAFF. As DNA, the CDR3 is TGTGCCAGCAGTTTCGAGGGGCTTGACACTGAAGCTTTCTTT.

This clonotype was recorded at least ten times. The gene calls are TRBV29-1 and TRBJ2-6, with D possibly being TRBD2 (6 bases). The ends were cut back, 2 bases at V and 0 bases at J, with 8 bases in the middle. The CDR3 is made up of 15 amino acids. Germline CDR1 SQVTM, CDR2 ANQGSEA. CDR3 amino acids: CSVEWGDSGANVLTF. The CDR3, as DNA: TGCAGCGTTGAATGGGGGGACTCTGGGGCCAACGTCCTGACTTTC.

This clonotype was counted at least ten times. The chain is built from TRBV5-6 and TRBJ1-5; 10 bases map to TRBD1. V was pared by 3 bases and J by 4 bases, with 19 bases of the junction left unmatched. Germline CDR1 and CDR2: SGHDT and YYEEEE. The CDR3 consists of 20 residues. CDR3 sequence: CASSYIGRDRGIWGNQPQHF. CDR3 DNA sequence: TGTGCCAGCAGCTACATAGGCAGGGACAGGGGAATTTGGGGAAATCAGCCCCAGCATTTT.

This clonotype was recorded many times. This CDR3 is CASTRPNSGVPMGETQYF. As DNA, the CDR3 is TGTGCCAGCACCCGTCCGAACAGCGGGGTACCGATGGGGGAGACCCAGTACTTC. The chain joins TRBV12-3 or TRBV12-4 to TRBJ2-5; TRBD2 agrees at 7 bases. This CDR3 is built from 18 residues. V shed 7 bases, J shed 5 bases, and the junction held 22 bases outside the gene matches.

The V call is TRBV6-2 or TRBV6-3, the J call TRBJ2-2, with D perhaps given as TRBD1 or TRBD2 (6 bases each). Germline values: CDR1 MNHEY, CDR2 SVGEGT. The CDR3 is 17 amino acids. V was shortened by 0 bases and J by 6 bases, with 17 bases between the two germline ends. CDR3 amino acids: CASSYSWGRDYSGELFF. CDR3 DNA: TGTGCCAGCAGTTACTCCTGGGGGCGGGATTACTCCGGGGAGCTGTTTTTT.

This clonotype has ten or more counts. J is TRBJ2-5 and V is TRBV7-2; D may be TRBD1 or TRBD2 (7 bases each). CDR3 size: 14 residues. From germline, CDR1 is SGHTA and CDR2 FQGNSA. Between the trimmed V and J ends, which lost 4 bases and 7 bases, there was a span of 16 bases. The CDR3 coding sequence is TGTGCCAGCAGCTGGGAGGGGGCCCTTGGGACCCAGTACTTC. This translates into CASSWEGALGTQYF.

Many counts were recorded for this clonotype. One end of the junction does not line up with germline, which may come from a read error. The chain has TRBV6-2 or TRBV6-3 and TRBJ2-2; D may be TRBD1 (6 bases). Germline V gene sequence: CDR1 MNHEY, CDR2 SVGEGT. The CDR3 totals 14 residues. The chain's CDR3 is CTSSSIRGIGELFF. CDR3 coding DNA: TGTACCAGCAGTAGCATCAGGGGAATCGGGGAGCTGTTTTTT.

Many counts were recorded for this clonotype. The CDR3: CASSTRIWTGQPQHF. For the CDR3, the DNA is TGTGCCAGCAGCACGAGGATATGGACGGGGCAGCCCCAGCATTTT. This rearrangement joins TRBV5-8 to TRBJ1-5; D ambiguous. Germline-derived CDR1 and CDR2 are SGHTS and YDEGEE. This CDR3 has 15 amino acids. V shed 4 bases and J shed 7 bases, with 18 bases lying between them. The variable domain in full, completed from reference TRBV5-8 and TRBJ1-5, reads EAGVTQSPTHLIKTRGQQATLRCSPISGHTSVYWYQQALGLGLQFLLWYDEGEERNRGNFPPRFSGRQFPNYSSELNVNALELEDSALYLCASSTRIWTGQPQHFGDGTRLSIL.

In its sample, this clonotype was seen many times. The chain combines TRBV6-5 with TRBJ1-2; D gene ambiguous. V dropped 0 bases and J dropped 4 bases, with 6 bases sitting between them. From germline, CDR1 is MNHEY and CDR2 SVGAGI. The CDR3 has 13 residues. The DNA for the CDR3 is TGTGCCAGCAGTTACTCTCGGGGCTATGGCTACACCTTC. Protein: CASSYSRGYGYTF.

In this sample, this clonotype turned up many times. V gene TRBV12-3 or TRBV12-4 combines with J gene TRBJ2-2; 10 bases align to TRBD1. The CDR3 is made up of 15 amino acids. V trimming: 6 bases; J trimming: 5 bases; junction bases outside the gene matches: 6. This CDR3 is CASSRQGATTGELFF. As DNA, the CDR3 is TGTGCCAGCAGCAGACAGGGGGCGACGACCGGGGAGCTGTTTTTT.

This clonotype was counted ten times or more. This chain uses TRBV19 with TRBJ1-1; D call uncertain. The germline CDR1 and CDR2 sequences are LNHDA and SQIVND (reference sequence). The CDR3 extends over 14 amino acids. The germline V and J ends were trimmed by 4 bases and 5 bases, with 14 bases remaining between them. The CDR3 loop is CASSNNGEWTEAFF. CDR3 nucleotides: TGTGCCAGTAGTAATAATGGGGAGTGGACTGAAGCTTTCTTT. Full variable domain (outside the CDR3, taken from reference TRBV19 and TRBJ1-1): DGGITQSPKYLFRKEGQNVTLSCEQNLNHDAMYWYRQDPGQGLRLIYYSQIVNDFQKGDIAEGYSVSREKKESFPLTVTSAQKNPTAFYLCASSNNGEWTEAFFGQGTRLTVV.

In this sample, this clonotype turned up many times. Relative to the germline gene, one junction end is altered; a read error may explain this. V gene TRBV20-1 combines with J gene TRBJ2-7; possible D gene TRBD2, 5 bases. CDR1 and CDR2 from the germline V gene are DFQATT and SNEGSKA (reference sequence). The length of the CDR3 is 16 residues. In nucleotides, the CDR3 is TGCAGTGCTAGAATGGTCCCGGACTCGAAATCCTACGGGCAGTACTTC. It is translated as CSARMVPDSKSYGQYF.

This clonotype was counted many times. This chain joins TRBV20-1 and TRBJ2-7; no clear D gene. V dropped 1 base and J dropped 2 bases, with 9 bases sitting between them. The length of the CDR3 is 13 residues. CDR1 is DFQATT, CDR2 SNEGSKA, per germline (reference sequence). CDR3 coding DNA: TGCAGTGCTAGAGTAAAGTTTACCTACGAGCAGTACTTC. It yields the protein CSARVKFTYEQYF.

This clonotype was found many times. The chain recombines TRBV11-2 with TRBJ1-1; D gene uncertain. In germline, CDR1 is SGHAT, CDR2 FQNNGV. The CDR3 length is 13 residues. The ends were cut back, 0 bases at V and 11 bases at J, with 13 bases in the middle. In DNA form, the CDR3 reads TGTGCCAGCAGCTTAGATCAATTGACTGGGGCTTTCTTT. Translated: CASSLDQLTGAFF. The full variable domain, in which reference TRBV11-2 and TRBJ1-1 provide the parts outside the CDR3, is EAGVAQSPRYKIIEKRQSVAFWCNPISGHATLYWYQQILGQGPKLLIQFQNNGVVDDSQLPKDRFSAERLKGVDSTLKIQPAKLEDSAVYLCASSLDQLTGAFFGQGTRLTVV.

The sample holds many counts of this clonotype. V is TRBV28 and J is TRBJ1-5; possible D gene TRBD1, 5 bases. V was trimmed by 6 bases and J by 1 base, leaving 13 bases between them. The CDR3 contains 15 residues. The V gene's germline CDR1 is MDHEN and CDR2 SYDVKM. The CDR3 coding sequence is TGTGCCAGCAGCGACAGTCCCCTAAGCAATCAGCCCCAGCATTTT. It translates to CASSDSPLSNQPQHF.

At least ten counts were recorded for this clonotype. This chain links TRBV2 with TRBJ2-5, with 7 bases matching TRBD1. This CDR3 has 16 residues. The V and J ends lost 4 bases and 4 bases, in that order; junction bases with no gene match: 12. The V gene's germline CDR1 is SNHLY and CDR2 FYNNEI. The CDR3 spells CASSAPDRNKGETQYF. CDR3 coding DNA: TGTGCCAGCAGTGCACCGGACAGGAATAAAGGAGAGACCCAGTACTTC.

This clonotype appeared many times. The CDR3 is CASSLRGGTGDPNTEAFF. In DNA, the CDR3 is TGCGCCAGCAGCTTGCGGGGAGGGACAGGGGACCCGAACACTGAAGCTTTCTTT. The chain links TRBV5-1 to TRBJ1-1; TRBD1 agrees at 10 bases. Germline CDR1 is SGHRS and CDR2 is YFSETQ. CDR3 length equals 18 residues. The trim removed 1 base at V and 1 base at J, leaving 10 bases unmatched.

The J gene is TRBJ1-1, the V gene TRBV27; D possibly corresponds to TRBD1 (6 bases). The CDR3 contains 12 residues. Trimming took 8 bases from V and 3 from J, leaving 10 bases between them. Per the germline V gene, CDR1 is MNHEY and CDR2 is SMNVEV (reference sequence). In DNA form, the CDR3 reads TGTGCCAGCGGGCAGGGGCACACTGAAGCTTTCTTT. Translating it yields CASGQGHTEAFF.

In this sample, this clonotype turned up many times. CDR3 loop: CASSQEGGRADYEQYF. The CDR3 DNA reads TGCGCCAGCAGCCAAGAAGGCGGCAGGGCTGACTACGAGCAGTACTTC. The rearrangement uses TRBV4-1 and TRBJ2-7; D possibly corresponds to TRBD1 (5 bases). Germline V gene sequence: CDR1 MGHRA, CDR2 YSYEKL. CDR3 length equals 16 residues. V lost 0 bases and J 3 bases, leaving 15 bases between the germline ends.

The V gene is TRBV6-2 or TRBV6-3, the J gene TRBJ1-5; D ambiguous. The germline gives CDR1 MNHEY, CDR2 SVGEGT. V gave up 5 bases and J gave up 6 bases, with 11 bases separating them. The CDR3 length is 13 residues. Here the CDR3 reads CASSQFSGQPQHF. The CDR3 DNA follows: TGTGCCAGCAGTCAATTTTCAGGTCAGCCCCAGCATTTT.